These 13 T cell receptor beta chains originate from one sample sequenced in a study of T cells in Graves' hyperthyroidism and ophthalmopathy. RNA transcripts yielded amplified TCR beta CDR3 regions. The HTBI primer set was used in a first-round RT-PCR of the TCR CDR3. Each CDR3 protein gets one entry after TCRdb re-called the multiplex PCR reads with MiXCR. This table has approximately 640,000 distinct CDR3 sequences, around 15% appearing once. The specimen was blood. These receptors were taken from a woman between 25 and 40 years old with Graves' hyperthyroidism.

In this sample, this clonotype turned up many times. V usage is TRBV7-3 and J usage is TRBJ2-1; TRBD2 aligns across 12 bases. This CDR3 contains 17 residues. J gave up 6 bases and V 0 bases, and 6 bases lay outside the gene matches. CDR1 SGHTA and CDR2 FQGTGA come from the germline V gene. The CDR3 sequence is CASSLTRASGRANEQFF. The CDR3 bases are TGTGCCAGCAGCTTAACGAGGGCTAGCGGGAGGGCCAATGAGCAGTTCTTC.

This clonotype occurred many times. The chain couples TRBV5-1 to TRBJ2-1; 12 bases are shared with TRBD2. There are 18 residues in the CDR3. The J segment lost 0 bases and the V segment lost 0 bases, leaving 4 bases of the junction unmatched. In germline, CDR1 is SGHRS, CDR2 YFSETQ. The CDR3: CASSLASGRASSYNEQFF. DNA for the CDR3: TGCGCCAGCAGCTTGGCTAGCGGGAGGGCAAGCTCCTACAATGAGCAGTTCTTC.

There are many counts of this clonotype. The CDR3 spells CSVQGAPNYGYTF. As DNA, the CDR3 is TGCAGCGTTCAGGGGGCTCCTAACTATGGCTACACCTTC. This sequence joins TRBV29-1 and TRBJ1-2; 8 bases are shared with TRBD1. The CDR3 is 13 amino acids. Losses at the gene ends were 5 bases for V and 0 bases for J; bases not matched to a gene: 2. Germline loops: CDR1 SQVTM, CDR2 ANQGSEA.

This clonotype showed up many times. This chain connects TRBV27 to TRBJ2-5; perhaps TRBD1 as D (5 bases). This CDR3 has 15 residues. Trimming shortened V by 1 base and J by 4 bases, and 13 bases separated the two germline ends. CDR1 is MNHEY, CDR2 SMNVEV, per germline (reference sequence). The CDR3 region is CASSLWSGIGETQYF. The CDR3 DNA reads TGTGCCAGCAGTTTATGGTCAGGGATCGGAGAGACCCAGTACTTC.

This clonotype was found many times. This chain connects TRBV11-2 to TRBJ2-7; D gene uncertain. This CDR3 comprises 11 residues. Germline lookup yields CDR1 SGHAT and CDR2 FQNNGV. V was cut by 1 base and J by 12 bases, with 10 bases left in between. CDR3 nucleotides: TGTGCCAGCAGCTTAGGCGGACGGCGGTACTTC. The encoded protein is CASSLGGRRYF.

This clonotype was recorded at least ten times. The rearrangement joins TRBV4-1 to TRBJ1-1; 7 nucleotides line up with TRBD1. CDR1 and CDR2 from the germline V gene are MGHRA and YSYEKL. Trimming at V came to 3 bases and at J to 5 bases, leaving 6 bases not matched to a gene. This CDR3 region has 14 residues. The CDR3 sequence is CASSQGRGVTEAFF. The CDR3 nucleotides are TGCGCCAGCAGCCAGGGCAGGGGGGTTACTGAAGCTTTCTTT.

This clonotype has more than one count but fewer than ten. V usage is TRBV5-5 and J usage is TRBJ2-3; D remains ambiguous. The CDR3 is made up of 15 amino acids. The V and J ends lost 0 bases and 1 base respectively, with 9 bases between them. Per the germline V gene, CDR1 is SGHKS and CDR2 is YYEKEE (reference sequence). CDR3: CASSLAPKGTDTQYF. The DNA of the CDR3 is TGTGCCAGCAGCTTGGCGCCCAAGGGCACAGATACGCAGTATTTT.

The V call is TRBV7-9, the J call TRBJ1-2; 7 positions match TRBD1. The CDR3 covers 16 residues. Germline lookup yields CDR1 SEHNR and CDR2 FQNEAQ (reference sequence). The V gene end was trimmed by 5 bases and the J gene end by 4 bases; junction bases not matched to a gene: 13. CDR3 sequence (DNA): TGTGCCAGCAGCCGCGGCCTCGACAGGGCCCTCTATGGCTACACCTTC. This gives the protein CASSRGLDRALYGYTF.

This clonotype occurred once. A much larger clone is a single base away; this may be a read error. The chain links TRBV5-5 to TRBJ2-7; tentative D call: TRBD1 (5 bases). This CDR3 has 14 amino acids. CDR1 is SGHKS and CDR2 is YYEKEE in the germline V gene (reference sequence). Trimming shortened V by 0 bases and J by 2 bases, and 9 bases separated the two germline ends. The CDR3 coding sequence is TGTGCCAGCAGCTTGGCCATGGGGCCCTACGAGCAGTACTTC. It translates to CASSLAMGPYEQYF.

This clonotype showed up many times. The chain links TRBV6-2 or TRBV6-3 to TRBJ2-5, with 15 bases fitting TRBD2. Germline V gives CDR1 MNHEY, CDR2 SVGEGT. This CDR3 has 18 residues. V gave up 6 bases and J gave up 2 bases; unmatched junction bases: 10. The CDR3 here is CASRFRTSGRAGQETQYF. The CDR3 nucleotides are TGTGCCAGCAGGTTCAGGACTAGCGGGAGGGCCGGGCAAGAGACCCAGTACTTC.

In regard to this clonotype: This may stem from a read error, because a much larger clone lies one nucleotide away. The chain employs TRBV11-1 and TRBJ1-1; D unclear. CDR1 is SGHAT, CDR2 FQDESV, per germline (reference sequence). V was pared by 5 bases and J by 4 bases, with 11 bases between. This CDR3 is built from 13 residues. As DNA, the CDR3 is TGTGCCAGCAGCCTACGGAGCGGCACTGAAGCTTTCTTT. This sequence encodes CASSLRSGTEAFF.

The DNA of the CDR3 is TGTGCCAGCAGTTTCGGGACAGGGGCCAGGGCTGAAAAACTGTTTTTT. It encodes CASSFGTGARAEKLFF. V is TRBV28 and J is TRBJ1-4; 10 bases align to TRBD1. The CDR3 sequence is 16 residues long. V was clipped by 3 bases and J by 7 bases; unmatched bases: 8. Germline CDR1 is MDHEN and CDR2 is SYDVKM.

The sample holds many counts of this clonotype. The CDR3 region has the DNA TGTGCCAGCAGCTTACCAGGGGGGAATCAGCCCCAGCATTTT. It yields the protein CASSLPGGNQPQHF. The J gene is TRBJ1-5, the V gene TRBV7-2; 7 bases align to TRBD1. Germline CDR1 SGHTA, CDR2 FQGNSA. The CDR3 runs 14 residues. With 2 bases clipped from V and 4 bases from J, the junction kept 2 bases outside the gene matches.